Listed below are T cell receptor beta chains from one sample, sequenced in a study of blood T cell repertoires in COVID-19. Clones were sequenced by immunoSEQ multiplex PCR, and TCRdb holds only the in-frame ones, with some missing. The repertoire holds roughly 60,000 clones, with about nine tenths as singletons. The specimen sequenced was peripheral blood. These receptors all stem from a human donor with acute or convalescent COVID-19. The donor label of this sample is uncertain. Each CDR3 is given with its conserved first and last residue. Fields, in order: V gene, D gene, clone size, J gene, CDR3 protein, CDR3 DNA. A D gene is named only where the DNA matches it firmly. A row's size may be missing; if present it is once, few, many or a size class.

>TRBV5-1|.|.|TRBJ2-3
CASSGTTGFYTDTQYF
TGCGCCAGCAGCGGCACGACAGGCTTTTACACAGATACGCAGTATTTT
>TRBV7-8|.|once|TRBJ1-2
CASSLGGDPNYGYTF
TGTGCCAGCAGCTTAGGGGGGGACCCAAACTATGGCTACACCTTC
>TRBV29-1|.|.|TRBJ1-2
CSVKAGRNYGYTF
TGCAGCGTGAAAGCCGGTCGGAACTATGGCTACACCTTC
>TRBV10-2|.|.|TRBJ1-5
CASGAYSNQPQHF
TGCGCCAGCGGGGCTTATAGCAATCAGCCCCAGCATTTT
>TRBV19|TRBD1|.|TRBJ1-5
CASSKQGARQPQHF
TGTGCCAGTAGTAAGCAGGGGGCAAGGCAGCCCCAGCATTTT
>TRBV27|TRBD2|once|TRBJ2-3
CASSPRRTSGGADTQYF
TGTGCCAGCAGTCCCCGAAGGACTAGCGGGGGGGCAGATACGCAGTATTTT
>TRBV30|TRBD1|.|TRBJ1-6
CAWRVLGQGGSPLHF
TGTGCCTGGAGGGTACTCGGACAGGGGGGTTCACCCCTCCACTTT
>TRBV7-8|.|.|TRBJ2-1
CASSLVVSGVSYNEQFF
TGTGCCAGCAGCTTAGTTGTTAGCGGAGTCTCCTACAATGAGCAGTTCTTC
>TRBV24-1|.|.|TRBJ2-1
CATSPGGGLSYNEQFF
TGTGCCACCAGTCCCGGAGGGGGCCTCTCCTACAATGAGCAGTTCTTC
>TRBV27|TRBD1|.|TRBJ1-6
CASRPTGGAGGSPLHF
TGTGCCAGCAGGCCGACAGGGGGCGCGGGTGGATCACCCCTCCACTTT
>TRBV2|TRBD2|.|TRBJ2-3
CASSEGIAGGSDTQYF
TGTGCCAGCAGTGAAGGTATAGCGGGGGGGTCGGATACGCAGTATTTT
>TRBV5-1|.|few|TRBJ1-6
CASSPGGSSPLHF
TGCGCCAGCAGCCCGGGAGGGAGTTCACCCCTCCACTTT
>TRBV3-1/TRBV3-2|.|.|TRBJ1-2
CASSQLTTVRWGYTF
TGTGCCAGCAGCCAGTTGACGACAGTGAGGTGGGGCTACACCTTC
>TRBV24-1|.|.|TRBJ1-2
CATSDPSAGYGYTF
TGTGCCACCAGTGATCCCTCAGCGGGCTATGGCTACACCTTC
>TRBV27|TRBD2|few|TRBJ2-1
CASSLLSGNSYNEQFF
TGTGCCAGCAGTTTACTTAGCGGGAACTCCTACAATGAGCAGTTCTTC
>TRBV6-1|TRBD2|once|TRBJ2-1
CASSELAGSYNEQFF
TGTGCCAGCAGTGAACTAGCGGGCTCCTACAATGAGCAGTTCTTC
>TRBV15|TRBD2|once|TRBJ2-5
CATSRRTSGAETQYF
TGTGCCACCAGCAGGCGGACTAGCGGGGCAGAGACCCAGTACTTC
>TRBV18|TRBD1|.|TRBJ2-7
CASSPSPDRGGEQYF
TGTGCCAGCTCGCCCAGCCCGGACAGGGGAGGCGAGCAGTACTTC
>TRBV3-1/TRBV3-2|.|.|TRBJ1-6
CASSPSSNSYNSPLHF
TGTGCCAGCAGCCCGTCAAGCAACTCCTATAATTCACCCCTCCACTTT
>TRBV10-3|.|.|TRBJ2-2
CAGRGYTGELFF
TGTGCCGGACGCGGGTACACCGGGGAGCTGTTTTTT
>TRBV5-1|.|.|TRBJ2-7
CASSLTGSNYEQYF
TGCGCCAGCAGCTTGACAGGCTCTAACTACGAGCAGTACTTC
>TRBV11-3|.|.|TRBJ2-7
CASSLLIRGYEQYF
TGTGCCAGCAGCTTACTAATCCGGGGCTACGAGCAGTACTTC
>TRBV18|.|.|TRBJ1-5
CASSPGRQRNQPQHF
TGTGCCAGCTCACCCGGTCGACAGCGCAATCAGCCCCAGCATTTT
>TRBV10-3|.|.|TRBJ1-6
CAISDGSSSYNSPLHF
TGTGCCATCAGTGACGGGTCAAGCTCCTATAATTCACCCCTCCACTTT
>TRBV5-6|.|.|TRBJ1-1
CASSFNMVLGGEDEAFF
TGTGCCAGCAGCTTTAACATGGTTTTAGGGGGAGAGGATGAAGCTTTCTTT
>TRBV27|.|.|TRBJ2-1
CASSPGLVGGGEQFF
TGTGCCAGCAGTCCAGGACTCGTGGGCGGAGGTGAGCAGTTCTTC
>TRBV19|.|few|TRBJ2-7
CASSISVQGSYEQYF
TGTGCCAGTAGTATCAGTGTACAGGGCTCCTACGAGCAGTACTTC
>TRBV19|TRBD1|.|TRBJ2-6
CASTPGQLNSGANVLTF
TGTGCCAGTACCCCGGGACAGCTTAACTCTGGGGCCAACGTCCTGACTTTC
>TRBV6-1|TRBD2|.|TRBJ2-7
CASLRGGGRMYEQYF
TGTGCCAGCCTCCGGGGGGGCGGGAGGATGTACGAGCAGTACTTC
>TRBV6-1|.|.|TRBJ1-2
CASSEAGGADGYTF
TGTGCCAGCAGTGAAGCCGGGGGGGCGGATGGCTACACCTTC
>TRBV10-3|TRBD1|.|TRBJ1-1
CAISLREQGSTEAFF
TGTGCCATCAGTTTAAGGGAACAGGGGAGCACTGAAGCTTTCTTT
>TRBV24-1|TRBD1|.|TRBJ2-2
CATSDLGTGGVDGELFF
TGTGCCACCAGTGATTTGGGGACAGGGGGCGTCGACGGGGAGCTGTTTTTT
>TRBV2|.|.|TRBJ1-2
CASSGQAGNYGYTF
TGTGCCAGCAGTGGGCAGGCCGGCAACTATGGCTACACCTTC
>TRBV4-1|.|.|TRBJ2-5
CASSQGPGWQETQYF
TGCGCCAGCAGCCAAGGCCCAGGGTGGCAAGAGACCCAGTACTTC
>TRBV28|.|.|TRBJ2-7
CARHRVSGIWEQYF
TGTGCCAGGCACCGCGTGTCGGGGATCTGGGAGCAGTACTTC
>TRBV5-1|TRBD1|.|TRBJ1-4
CASRLTGGTNEKLFF
TGCGCCAGCAGATTAACAGGGGGAACTAATGAAAAACTGTTTTTT
>TRBV2|TRBD1|.|TRBJ2-3
CASSRQGTDTQYF
TGTGCCAGCAGCAGACAGGGAACAGATACGCAGTATTTT
>TRBV9|TRBD1|few|TRBJ2-3
CASSYGTAPSTDTQYF
TGTGCCAGCAGCTACGGGACAGCCCCTAGCACAGATACGCAGTATTTT
>TRBV5-4|TRBD1|.|TRBJ2-5
CASSDPGTAQETQYF
TGTGCCAGCAGCGACCCCGGGACAGCCCAAGAGACCCAGTACTTC